This entry lists 31 T cell receptor beta chains sequenced from one sample in a study of blood T cell repertoires in COVID-19. Repertoires were generated with immunoSEQ multiplex PCR, while TCRdb's copy carries only in-frame clones and drops some. The data show 65,000 to 75,000 clones, with roughly three quarters seen just once and approximately 12% held by the top ten. Sequencing used peripheral blood. These TCRs come from a human donor in a cohort sampled during active COVID-19.

This chain connects TRBV28 to TRBJ1-3; a weak D match, TRBD1 (5 bases). Germline values: CDR1 MDHEN, CDR2 SYDVKM. The CDR3 runs 16 residues. Trimming shortened V by 5 bases and J by 0 bases, and 14 bases separated the two germline ends. The CDR3 DNA sequence: TGTGCCAGCAGTGTCGGGGGTCAGAACTCTGGAAACACCATATATTTT. Residues: CASSVGGQNSGNTIYF.

The V call is TRBV29-1, the J call TRBJ1-2, with TRBD1 identical over 11 bases. This CDR3 comprises 14 residues. Per germline, CDR1 SQVTM and CDR2 ANQGSEA. The ends lost 4 bases at V and 0 bases at J; junction bases unmatched: 1. This chain's CDR3 is CSVGGQGANYGYTF. The DNA of the CDR3 is TGCAGCGTTGGGGGACAGGGGGCTAACTATGGCTACACCTTC.

This chain joins TRBV11-2 and TRBJ2-1, with TRBD1 identical over 10 bases. The CDR3 contains 15 residues. Germline CDR1 is SGHAT and CDR2 is FQNNGV. Trimming cost V 6 bases and J 6 bases; bases outside gene matches: 8. CDR3 residues: CASRMTGGSGNEQFF. CDR3 DNA: TGTGCCAGCAGAATGACAGGGGGCTCGGGCAATGAGCAGTTCTTC.

This chain links TRBV20-1 with TRBJ1-2; no clear D. Trimming left V 3 bases short and J 5 bases short, with 13 bases between. The germline gives CDR1 DFQATT, CDR2 SNEGSKA (reference sequence). The CDR3 has 13 residues. CDR3 DNA: TGCAGTGCTAGTCCAGGATCCCTTTATGGCTACACCTTC. It translates to CSASPGSLYGYTF.

V and J are TRBV15 and TRBJ1-6; no firm D call. Deletions cut 0 bases from V and 9 bases from J, with 15 bases between. Germline V CDR1 and CDR2: LNHNV, YYDKDF (reference sequence). The CDR3 has 16 residues. The CDR3 region has the DNA TGTGCCACCAGCAGAGACCCGAGTAGAACTGGTTCACCCCTCCACTTT. Residues: CATSRDPSRTGSPLHF.

CDR3 DNA: TGTGCCAGCAGTCCCGGGGGGGGACTTACCTCCTACAATGAGCAGTTCTTC. Its translation: CASSPGGGLTSYNEQFF. This sequence joins TRBV7-2 and TRBJ2-1, with TRBD2 identical over 8 bases. Germline V gene lookup returns CDR1 SGHTA and CDR2 FQGNSA. The CDR3 is 17 residues long. V dropped 6 bases and J dropped 0; count of bases not matched to a gene: 10.

CDR3 loop: CASSPTGREQYV. CDR3 DNA sequence: TGTGCCAGCAGTCCGACAGGTCGGGAGCAGTACGTC. V and J are TRBV6-2 or TRBV6-3 and TRBJ2-7; a possible D gene is TRBD1 (6 bases). The CDR3 is 12 residues long. Trimming left V 5 bases short and J 7 bases short, with 12 bases between. Germline CDR1 reads MNHEY; CDR2 reads SVGEGT.

The chain carries TRBV4-1 and TRBJ2-3, with 10 bases aligning to TRBD1. The V and J ends lost 8 bases and 1 base, in that order; junction bases with no gene match: 3. From germline, CDR1 is MGHRA and CDR2 YSYEKL. This CDR3 has 14 amino acids. CDR3 coding DNA: TGCGCCAGCTCCGGGACAGGGGGCACAGATACGCAGTATTTT. Residues: CASSGTGGTDTQYF.

This clone was seen once. This sequence joins TRBV5-6 and TRBJ1-1, with TRBD1 matching over 8 bases. V gave up 4 bases and J gave up 3 bases; unmatched junction bases: 2. Germline V CDR1 and CDR2: SGHDT, YYEEEE. The CDR3 loop spans 13 amino acids. In DNA form, the CDR3 reads TGTGCCAGCAGCCGGACAGGGTACACTGAAGCTTTCTTT. Its translation is CASSRTGYTEAFF.

This chain uses TRBV20-1 with TRBJ1-2; D is unclear. V lost 3 bases and J 0 bases, leaving 20 bases between the germline ends. The CDR3 is 17 amino acids. Germline loops: CDR1 DFQATT, CDR2 SNEGSKA (reference sequence). CDR3 in DNA: TGCAGTGCTAGTGGCTTGAGAGGGAAGTCGCCTAACTATGGCTACACCTTC. The encoded protein is CSASGLRGKSPNYGYTF.

This clone was detected only once. The rearrangement uses TRBV9 and TRBJ1-3; no firm D call. This CDR3 contains 18 residues. Between the trimmed V and J ends, which lost 0 bases and 1 base, there was a span of 17 bases. Germline V gives CDR1 SGDLS, CDR2 YYNGEE. The CDR3 spells CASSVGLMGGNSGNTIYF. For the CDR3, the DNA is TGTGCCAGCAGCGTAGGCTTAATGGGCGGGAATTCTGGAAACACCATATATTTT.

The CDR3 bases are TGTGCCAGCAGTCTGCTCGAAAGGGGTGATGCTTTCTTT. Translation gives CASSLLERGDAFF. The chain links TRBV6-5 to TRBJ1-1; possible D gene TRBD1, 5 bases. V lost 5 bases and J lost 11, with 18 bases in between. The CDR3 spans 13 residues. Germline-derived CDR1 and CDR2 are MNHEY and SVGAGI.

In its sample, this clone was seen a few times. The V gene is TRBV19, the J gene TRBJ2-2; no reliable D call. Germline assignment: CDR1 LNHDA and CDR2 SQIVND (reference sequence). The CDR3 loop spans 12 amino acids. V gave up 6 bases and J gave up 6 bases, with 8 bases separating them. This CDR3 is CASRFGPGELFF. CDR3 nucleotide sequence: TGTGCCAGTAGATTTGGGCCCGGGGAGCTGTTTTTT.

This sequence joins TRBV27 and TRBJ1-5; 8 bases line up with TRBD1. The trim removed 8 bases at V and 6 bases at J, leaving 9 bases unmatched. Germline assignment: CDR1 MNHEY and CDR2 SMNVEV (reference sequence). The CDR3 loop spans 14 amino acids. The CDR3 DNA sequence: TGTGCCAGCGCGAGACAGGGGAGAGCTCAGCCCCAGCATTTT. Translated: CASARQGRAQPQHF.

CDR3 bases: TGTGCCACCAGCAGGGGCGGACAGGGGGCTGCCTATGGCTACACCTTC. Translating gives CATSRGGQGAAYGYTF. The rearrangement links TRBV15 to TRBJ1-2; TRBD1 matches at 11 bases. From germline, CDR1 is LNHNV and CDR2 YYDKDF (reference sequence). J gave up 4 bases and V 3 bases, and 7 bases lay outside the gene matches. This CDR3 has 16 amino acids.

This chain links TRBV30 with TRBJ1-2; D is perhaps TRBD1 (5 bases). Germline CDR1 reads GTSNPN; CDR2 reads SVGIG (reference sequence). The V end was cut by 5 bases, the J end by 2 bases, with 24 bases between. This CDR3 comprises 17 residues. The DNA for the CDR3 is TGTGCCTGGGGGGAGGGGAGAGGACGGAATAGGAACTATGGCTACACCTTC. Translating gives CAWGEGRGRNRNYGYTF.

V gene TRBV13 combines with J gene TRBJ1-4; 7 bases agree with TRBD1. This CDR3 contains 15 residues. J was trimmed by 8 bases and V by 5 bases; bases with no gene match: 11. Germline V gene data show CDR1 as PRHDT and CDR2 as FYEKMQ (reference sequence). Written as DNA, the CDR3 is TGTGCCAGCAGCCTAAACAGGGGTCTGGAGGAAAAACTGTTTTTT. It encodes CASSLNRGLEEKLFF.

The V call is TRBV18, the J call TRBJ1-1; D perhaps matches TRBD1 (5 bases). Germline assignment: CDR1 KGHSH and CDR2 LQKENI. The CDR3 is made up of 16 amino acids. V gave up 2 bases and J gave up 1 base, with 14 bases separating them. The DNA of the CDR3 is TGTGCCAGCTCACCATATGCGGGCGGGGGGAACACTGAAGCTTTCTTT. Its protein is CASSPYAGGGNTEAFF.

The gene calls are TRBV24-1 and TRBJ2-5, with 7 bases matching TRBD1. After removal of 3 bases from V and 4 bases from J, the junction contained 1 base not matched to a gene. Germline loops: CDR1 KGHDR, CDR2 SFDVKD. CDR3 size: 13 residues. In DNA, the CDR3 is TGTGCCACCAGTGATGGGACAGTAGAGACCCAGTACTTC. It codes for CATSDGTVETQYF.

This chain links TRBV7-9 with TRBJ2-6; D perhaps matches TRBD2 (7 bases). Germline CDR1 reads SEHNR; CDR2 reads FQNEAQ (reference sequence). V lost 7 bases, J lost 0 bases, and 16 bases lay in between. The CDR3 extends over 17 amino acids. CDR3 nucleotide sequence: TGTGCCAGCACGAATTGGGGGGGCGACTCTGGGGCCAACGTCCTGACTTTC. Protein sequence: CASTNWGGDSGANVLTF.

The gene calls are TRBV11-3 and TRBJ2-3, with D unclear. V dropped 3 bases and J dropped 0 bases, with 4 bases sitting between them. The CDR3 is 13 residues long. Germline CDR1 is SGHNT and CDR2 is YENEEA. CDR3 region: CASSFQSTDTQYF. The CDR3 DNA follows: TGTGCCAGCAGCTTCCAAAGCACAGATACGCAGTATTTT.

The chain is built from TRBV6-5 and TRBJ2-7; 12 bases map to TRBD2. This CDR3 spans 14 amino acids. Germline CDR1 reads MNHEY; CDR2 reads SVGAGI. With V trimmed by 5 bases and J by 4 bases, 3 bases remained unmatched. The CDR3 nucleotides are TGTGCCAGCAGTCCGACTAGCGGGGGTTACGAGCAGTACTTC. Translation gives CASSPTSGGYEQYF.

The table lists this clone with a count of one. This chain uses TRBV12-3 or TRBV12-4 with TRBJ1-2; TRBD1 aligns across 11 bases. CDR3 length: 13 residues. Unmatched junction bases numbered 3, after V lost 5 bases and J lost 7 bases. CDR3 nucleotide sequence: TGTGCCAGCAGTCCGGGACAGGGGGTTGGCTACACCTTC. Amino acid sequence: CASSPGQGVGYTF.

The rearrangement links TRBV9 to TRBJ2-7, with a weak D call TRBD1 (6 bases). The germline V and J ends were trimmed by 3 bases and 3 bases, with 10 bases remaining between them. CDR1 and CDR2 (germline): SGDLS, YYNGEE. The CDR3 has 13 amino acids. In nucleotides, the CDR3 is TGTGCCAGCAGCGCGGGCAGGGGCTACGAGCAGTACTTC. This gives the protein CASSAGRGYEQYF. Full variable domain (missing parts from reference TRBV9 and TRBJ2-7): DSGVTQTPKHLITATGQRVTLRCSPRSGDLSVYWYQQSLDQGLQFLIQYYNGEERAKGNILERFSAQQFPDLHSELNLSSLELGDSALYFCASSAGRGYEQYFGPGTRLTVT.

J is TRBJ2-7 and V is TRBV14; D remains ambiguous. The V and J ends lost 1 base and 1 base respectively, with 5 bases between them. Per germline, CDR1 SGHDN and CDR2 FVKESK. This CDR3 is 13 amino acids long. The CDR3 coding sequence is TGTGCCAGCAGCCAAGTCAGGTCCTACGAGCAGTACTTC. This encodes CASSQVRSYEQYF. Based on the CDR3 plus reference TRBV14 and TRBJ2-7, the full variable domain is EAGVTQFPSHSVIEKGQTVTLRCDPISGHDNLYWYRRVMGKEIKFLLHFVKESKQDESGMPNNRFLAERTGGTYSTLKVQPAELEDSGVYFCASSQVRSYEQYFGPGTRLTVT.

V usage is TRBV11-3 and J usage is TRBJ1-3; D remains ambiguous. V was cut by 5 bases and J by 2 bases, with 10 bases left in between. The CDR3 extends over 14 amino acids. Germline lookup yields CDR1 SGHNT and CDR2 YENEEA. This CDR3 reads CASSPSGTGNTIYF. The CDR3 nucleotides read TGTGCCAGCAGCCCGAGCGGAACTGGAAACACCATATATTTT.

This clone was picked up a small number of times. The rearrangement uses TRBV28 and TRBJ1-2; D ambiguous. The CDR3 is 11 amino acids. V lost 4 bases, J lost 4 bases, and 4 bases lay in between. Per germline, CDR1 MDHEN and CDR2 SYDVKM. As DNA, the CDR3 is TGTGCCAGCAGTTACAGCTATGGCTACACCTTC. The encoded protein is CASSYSYGYTF.

V is TRBV12-5 and J is TRBJ2-1; possible D gene TRBD2, 5 bases. Trimming left V 4 bases short and J 4 bases short, with 14 bases between. This CDR3 region has 15 residues. Germline V gene lookup returns CDR1 LGHNT and CDR2 FRNRAP. The CDR3 coding sequence is TGTGCTAGTGGTTATCAACGGGGTTCATACAATGAGCAGTTCTTC. Translation: CASGYQRGSYNEQFF. The full variable domain, in which reference TRBV12-5 and TRBJ2-1 provide the parts outside the CDR3, is DARVTQTPRHKVTEMGQEVTMRCQPILGHNTVFWYRQTMMQGLELLAYFRNRAPLDDSGMPKDRFSAEMPDATLATLKIQPSEPRDSAVYFCASGYQRGSYNEQFFGPGTRLTVL.

This sequence joins TRBV3-1 (or the pseudogene TRBV3-2) and TRBJ2-3, with TRBD2 identical over 7 bases. Germline lookup yields CDR1 LGHDT and CDR2 YNNKEL (reference sequence). CDR3 size: 17 residues. With V trimmed by 4 bases and J by 6 bases, 16 bases remained unmatched. CDR3 protein: CASSLKSGTTLFDTQYF. The CDR3, as DNA: TGTGCCAGCAGCCTGAAATCCGGGACTACCCTATTTGATACGCAGTATTTT.

This rearrangement joins TRBV10-3 to TRBJ1-4; tentatively, D is TRBD1 (6 bases). The CDR3 extends over 14 amino acids. The V end lost 10 bases, the J end lost 4 bases, and 16 bases lay between the germline ends. Germline V gene lookup returns CDR1 ENHRY and CDR2 SYGVKD. The CDR3 loop reads CATGQGLINEKLFF. CDR3 DNA sequence: TGTGCCACCGGGCAGGGGTTAATTAATGAAAAACTGTTTTTT.

The chain joins TRBV6-2 or TRBV6-3 to TRBJ2-2; 15 bases map to TRBD2. CDR1 and CDR2 from the germline V gene are MNHEY and SVGEGT. The CDR3 is 18 amino acids. The V segment lost 5 bases and the J segment 0 bases; nucleotides outside the gene matches: 4. Here the CDR3 DNA reads TGTGCCAGCAGTAGGACTAGCGGGAGGGCCGCGAACACCGGGGAGCTGTTTTTT. Translating it yields CASSRTSGRAANTGELFF.